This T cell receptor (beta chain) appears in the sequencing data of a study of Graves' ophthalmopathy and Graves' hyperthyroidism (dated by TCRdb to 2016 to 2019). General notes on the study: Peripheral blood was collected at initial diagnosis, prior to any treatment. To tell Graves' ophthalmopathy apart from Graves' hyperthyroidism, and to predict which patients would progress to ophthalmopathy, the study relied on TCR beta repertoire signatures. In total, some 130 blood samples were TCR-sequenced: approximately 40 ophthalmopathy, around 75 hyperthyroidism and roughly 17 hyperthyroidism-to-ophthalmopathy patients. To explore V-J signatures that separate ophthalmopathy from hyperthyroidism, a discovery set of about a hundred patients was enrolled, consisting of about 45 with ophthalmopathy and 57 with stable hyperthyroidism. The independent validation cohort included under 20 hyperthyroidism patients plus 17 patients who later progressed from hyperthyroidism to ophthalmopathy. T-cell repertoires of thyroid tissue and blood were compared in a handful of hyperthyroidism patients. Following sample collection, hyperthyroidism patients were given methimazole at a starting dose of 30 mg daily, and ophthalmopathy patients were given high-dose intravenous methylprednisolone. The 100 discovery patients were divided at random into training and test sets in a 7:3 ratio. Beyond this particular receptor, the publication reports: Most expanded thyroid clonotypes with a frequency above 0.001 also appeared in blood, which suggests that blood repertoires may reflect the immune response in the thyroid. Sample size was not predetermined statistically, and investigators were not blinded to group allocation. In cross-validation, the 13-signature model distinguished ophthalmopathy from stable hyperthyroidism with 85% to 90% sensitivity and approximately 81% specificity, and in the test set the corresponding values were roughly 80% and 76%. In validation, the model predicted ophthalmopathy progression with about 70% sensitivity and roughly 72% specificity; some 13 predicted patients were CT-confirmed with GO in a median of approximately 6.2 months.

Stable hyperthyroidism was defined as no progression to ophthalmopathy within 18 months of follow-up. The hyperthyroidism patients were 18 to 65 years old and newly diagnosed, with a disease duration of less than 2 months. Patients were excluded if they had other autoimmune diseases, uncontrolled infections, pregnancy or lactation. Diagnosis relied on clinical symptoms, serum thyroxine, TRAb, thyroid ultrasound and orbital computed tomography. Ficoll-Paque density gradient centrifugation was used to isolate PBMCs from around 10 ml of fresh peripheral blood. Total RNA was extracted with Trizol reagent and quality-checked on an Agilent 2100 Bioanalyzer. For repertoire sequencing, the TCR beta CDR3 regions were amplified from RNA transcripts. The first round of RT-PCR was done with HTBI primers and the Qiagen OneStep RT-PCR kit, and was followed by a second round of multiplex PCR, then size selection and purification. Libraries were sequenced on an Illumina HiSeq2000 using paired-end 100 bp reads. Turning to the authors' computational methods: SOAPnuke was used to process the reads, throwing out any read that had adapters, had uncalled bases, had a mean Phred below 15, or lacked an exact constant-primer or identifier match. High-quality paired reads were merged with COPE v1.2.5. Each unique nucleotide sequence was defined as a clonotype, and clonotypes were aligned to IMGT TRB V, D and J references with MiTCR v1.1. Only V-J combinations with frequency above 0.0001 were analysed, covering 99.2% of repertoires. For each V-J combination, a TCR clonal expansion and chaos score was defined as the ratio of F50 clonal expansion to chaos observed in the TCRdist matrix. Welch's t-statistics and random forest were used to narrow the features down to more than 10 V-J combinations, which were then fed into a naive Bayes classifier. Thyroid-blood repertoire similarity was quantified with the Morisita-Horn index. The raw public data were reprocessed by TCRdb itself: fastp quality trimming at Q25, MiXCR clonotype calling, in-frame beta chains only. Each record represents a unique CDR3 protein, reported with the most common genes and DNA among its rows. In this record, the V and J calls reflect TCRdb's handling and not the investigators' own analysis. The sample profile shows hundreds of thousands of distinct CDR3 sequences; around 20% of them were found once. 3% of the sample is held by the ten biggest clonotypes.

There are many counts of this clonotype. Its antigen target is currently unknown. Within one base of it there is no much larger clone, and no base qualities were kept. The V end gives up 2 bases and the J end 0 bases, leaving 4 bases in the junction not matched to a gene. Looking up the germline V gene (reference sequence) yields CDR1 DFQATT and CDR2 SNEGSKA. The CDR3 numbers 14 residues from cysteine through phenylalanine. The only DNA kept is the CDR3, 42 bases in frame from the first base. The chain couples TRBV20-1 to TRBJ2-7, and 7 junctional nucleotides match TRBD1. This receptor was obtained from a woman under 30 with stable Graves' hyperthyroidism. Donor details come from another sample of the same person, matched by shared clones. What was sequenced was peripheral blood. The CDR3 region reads CSARLQGFSYEQYF. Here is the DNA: TGCAGTGCTAGATTACAGGGGTTCTCCTACGAGCAGTACTTC.